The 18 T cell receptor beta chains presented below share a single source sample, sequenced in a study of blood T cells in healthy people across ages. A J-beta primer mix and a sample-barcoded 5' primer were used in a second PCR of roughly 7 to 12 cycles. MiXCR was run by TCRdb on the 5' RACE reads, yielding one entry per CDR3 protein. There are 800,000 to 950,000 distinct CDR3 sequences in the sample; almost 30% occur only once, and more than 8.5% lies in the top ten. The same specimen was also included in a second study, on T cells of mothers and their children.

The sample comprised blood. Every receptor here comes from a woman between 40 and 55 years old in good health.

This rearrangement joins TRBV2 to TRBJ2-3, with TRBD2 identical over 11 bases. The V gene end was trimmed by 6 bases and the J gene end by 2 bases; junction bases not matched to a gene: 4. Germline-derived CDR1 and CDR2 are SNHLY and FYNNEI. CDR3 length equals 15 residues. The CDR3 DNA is TGTGCCAGCAGAACGGGACTAGCGGTCACAGATACGCAGTATTTT. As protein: CASRTGLAVTDTQYF.

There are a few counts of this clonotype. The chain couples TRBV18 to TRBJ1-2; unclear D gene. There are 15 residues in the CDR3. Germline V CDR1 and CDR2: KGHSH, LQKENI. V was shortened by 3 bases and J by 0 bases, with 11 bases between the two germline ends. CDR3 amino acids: CASSPDLGSNYGYTF. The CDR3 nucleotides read TGTGCCAGCTCACCGGACCTGGGGTCTAACTATGGCTACACCTTC.

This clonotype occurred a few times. The CDR3 DNA is TGCAGTGCTAGAGCCGTCCAGGGTAGGGACACTGAAGCTTTCTTT. This translates into CSARAVQGRDTEAFF. This chain joins TRBV20-1 and TRBJ1-1, with TRBD1 as a possible D gene (5 bases). Trimming took off 1 base at V and 3 bases at J, with 15 bases between the two ends. This CDR3 spans 15 amino acids. In germline, CDR1 is DFQATT, CDR2 SNEGSKA (reference sequence).

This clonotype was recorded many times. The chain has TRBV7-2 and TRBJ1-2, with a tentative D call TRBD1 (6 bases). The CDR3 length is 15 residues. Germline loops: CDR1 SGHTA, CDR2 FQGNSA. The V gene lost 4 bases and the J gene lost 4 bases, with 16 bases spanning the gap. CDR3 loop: CASSSRRGKGYGYTF. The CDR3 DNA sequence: TGTGCCAGCAGCTCACGAAGGGGGAAGGGCTATGGCTACACCTTC.

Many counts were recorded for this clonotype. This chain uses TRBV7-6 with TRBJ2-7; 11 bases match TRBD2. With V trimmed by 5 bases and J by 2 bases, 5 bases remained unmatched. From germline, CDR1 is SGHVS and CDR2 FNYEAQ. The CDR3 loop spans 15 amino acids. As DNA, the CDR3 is TGTGCCAGCAGCCAAGGGACTAGCGGTACCTACGAGCAGTACTTC. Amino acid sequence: CASSQGTSGTYEQYF.

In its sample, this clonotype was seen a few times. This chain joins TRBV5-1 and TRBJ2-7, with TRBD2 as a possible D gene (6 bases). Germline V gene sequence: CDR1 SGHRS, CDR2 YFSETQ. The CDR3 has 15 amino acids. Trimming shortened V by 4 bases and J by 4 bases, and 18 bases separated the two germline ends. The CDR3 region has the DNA TGCGCCAGCAGCCCGGGGGTACTAGCTTCTTACGAGCAGTACTTC. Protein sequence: CASSPGVLASYEQYF.

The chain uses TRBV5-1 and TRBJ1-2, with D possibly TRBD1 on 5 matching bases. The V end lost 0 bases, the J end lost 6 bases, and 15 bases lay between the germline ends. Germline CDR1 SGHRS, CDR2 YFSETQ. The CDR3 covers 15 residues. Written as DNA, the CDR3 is TGCGCCAGCAGCTTGGACGGGAAGGGGTCGGATGGCTACACCTTC. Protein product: CASSLDGKGSDGYTF. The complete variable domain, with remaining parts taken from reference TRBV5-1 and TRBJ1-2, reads KAGVTQTPRYLIKTRGQQVTLSCSPISGHRSVSWYQQTPGQGLQFLFEYFSETQRNKGNFPGRFSGRQFSNSRSEMNVSTLELGDSALYLCASSLDGKGSDGYTFGSGTRLTVV.

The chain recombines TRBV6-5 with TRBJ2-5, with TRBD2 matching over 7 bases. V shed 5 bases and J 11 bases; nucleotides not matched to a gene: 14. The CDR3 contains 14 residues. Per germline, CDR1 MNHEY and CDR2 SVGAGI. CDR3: CASSGDKGAREQYF. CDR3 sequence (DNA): TGTGCCAGCAGTGGTGACAAAGGGGCGCGGGAGCAGTACTTC.

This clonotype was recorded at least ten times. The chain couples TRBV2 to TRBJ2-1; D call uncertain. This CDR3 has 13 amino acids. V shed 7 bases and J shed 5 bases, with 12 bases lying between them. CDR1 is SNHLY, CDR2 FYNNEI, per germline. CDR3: CASKGNGNNEQFF. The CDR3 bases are TGTGCCAGCAAGGGAAATGGGAACAATGAGCAGTTCTTC.

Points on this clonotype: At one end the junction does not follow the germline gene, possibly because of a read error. CDR3: CANSPSGGLIRGYTF. In DNA form, the CDR3 reads TGTGCCAACAGTCCCTCGGGGGGGTTAATCCGTGGCTACACCTTC. The chain links TRBV28 to TRBJ1-2; the D gene is possibly TRBD1 (5 bases). Germline V gene lookup returns CDR1 MDHEN and CDR2 SYDVKM. CDR3 size: 15 residues.

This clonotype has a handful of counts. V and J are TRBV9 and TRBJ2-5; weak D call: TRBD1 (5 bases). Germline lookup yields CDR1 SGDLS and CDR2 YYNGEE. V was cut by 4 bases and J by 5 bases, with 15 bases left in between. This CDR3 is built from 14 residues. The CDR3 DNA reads TGTGCCAGCAGCCCTAGGGGTACAGCGGAGACCCAGTACTTC. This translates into CASSPRGTAETQYF.

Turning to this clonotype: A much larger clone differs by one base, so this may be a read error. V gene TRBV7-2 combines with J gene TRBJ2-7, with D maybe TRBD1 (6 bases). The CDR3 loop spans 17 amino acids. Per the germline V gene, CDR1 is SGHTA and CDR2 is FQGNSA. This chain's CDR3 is CANSPSLTGFSYYEQYF. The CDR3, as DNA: TGTGCCAACAGCCCTTCCCTGACAGGTTTTTCTTACTACGAGCAGTACTTC.

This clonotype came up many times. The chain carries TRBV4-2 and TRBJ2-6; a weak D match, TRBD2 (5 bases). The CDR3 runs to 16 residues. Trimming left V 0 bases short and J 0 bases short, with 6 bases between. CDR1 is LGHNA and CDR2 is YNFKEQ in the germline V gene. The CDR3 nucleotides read TGTGCCAGCAGCCAAGATGGGAGCTCTGGGGCCAACGTCCTGACTTTC. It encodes CASSQDGSSGANVLTF.

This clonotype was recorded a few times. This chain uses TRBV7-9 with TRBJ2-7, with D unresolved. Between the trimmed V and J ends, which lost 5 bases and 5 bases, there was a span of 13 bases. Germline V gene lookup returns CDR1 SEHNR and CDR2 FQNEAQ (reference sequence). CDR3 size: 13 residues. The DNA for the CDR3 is TGTGCCAGCAGCCACCCGATCAGCCACGAGCAGTACTTC. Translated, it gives CASSHPISHEQYF.

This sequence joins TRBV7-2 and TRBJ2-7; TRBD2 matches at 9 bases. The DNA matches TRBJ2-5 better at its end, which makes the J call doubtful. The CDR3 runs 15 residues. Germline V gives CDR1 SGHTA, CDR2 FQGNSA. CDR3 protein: CASNPPSGGQETQYF. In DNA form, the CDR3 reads TGTGCCAGCAATCCACCCAGCGGGGGGCAAGAGACCCAGTACTTC.

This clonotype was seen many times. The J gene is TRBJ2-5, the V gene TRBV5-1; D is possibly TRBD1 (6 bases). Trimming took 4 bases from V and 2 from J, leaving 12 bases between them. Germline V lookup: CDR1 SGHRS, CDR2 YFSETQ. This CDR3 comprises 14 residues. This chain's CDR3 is CASSPTGPQETQYF. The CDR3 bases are TGCGCCAGCAGCCCCACAGGGCCTCAAGAGACCCAGTACTTC.

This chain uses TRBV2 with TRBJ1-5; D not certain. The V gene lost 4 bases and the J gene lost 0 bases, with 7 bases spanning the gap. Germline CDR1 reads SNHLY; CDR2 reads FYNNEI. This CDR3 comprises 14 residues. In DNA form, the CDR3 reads TGTGCCAGCAGTGGAGAAACTAGCAATCAGCCCCAGCATTTT. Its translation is CASSGETSNQPQHF.

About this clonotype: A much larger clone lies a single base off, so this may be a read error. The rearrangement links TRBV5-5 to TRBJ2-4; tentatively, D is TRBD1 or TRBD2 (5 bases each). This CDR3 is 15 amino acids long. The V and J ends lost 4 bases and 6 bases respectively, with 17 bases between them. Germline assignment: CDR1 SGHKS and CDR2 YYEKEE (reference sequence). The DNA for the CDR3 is TGTGCCAGCAGCGTGACAAGGGACGCGGGAAACATTCAGTACTTC. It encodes CASSVTRDAGNIQYF.